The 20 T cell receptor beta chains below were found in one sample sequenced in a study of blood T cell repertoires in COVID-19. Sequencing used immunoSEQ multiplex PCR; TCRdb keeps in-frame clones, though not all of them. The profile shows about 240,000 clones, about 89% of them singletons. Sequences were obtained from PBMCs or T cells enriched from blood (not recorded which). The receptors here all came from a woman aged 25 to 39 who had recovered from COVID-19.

CDR3 sequence (DNA): TGTGCCAGCAGTTTCCCGGCAGGGGGCGTCTCTGGGGCCAACGTCCTGACTTTC. As protein: CASSFPAGGVSGANVLTF. The rearrangement uses TRBV28 and TRBJ2-6, with 8 positions matching TRBD1. The germline gives CDR1 MDHEN, CDR2 SYDVKM. V was clipped by 3 bases and J by 0 bases; unmatched bases: 7. CDR3 length: 18 amino acids.

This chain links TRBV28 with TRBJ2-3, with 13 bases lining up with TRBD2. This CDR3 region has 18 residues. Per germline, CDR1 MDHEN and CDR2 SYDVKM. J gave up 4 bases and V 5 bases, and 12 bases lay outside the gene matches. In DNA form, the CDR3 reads TGTGCCAGCAGTCCCTGGACTAGCGGGAGAAGTCAGGCAGATACGCAGTATTTT. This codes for CASSPWTSGRSQADTQYF.

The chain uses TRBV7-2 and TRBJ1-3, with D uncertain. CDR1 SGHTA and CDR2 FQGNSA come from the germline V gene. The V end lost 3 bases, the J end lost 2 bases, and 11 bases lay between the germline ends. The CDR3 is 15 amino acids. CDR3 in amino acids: CASSLLSGTGNTIYF. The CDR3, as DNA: TGTGCCAGCAGCTTGCTTTCGGGTACTGGAAACACCATATATTTT.

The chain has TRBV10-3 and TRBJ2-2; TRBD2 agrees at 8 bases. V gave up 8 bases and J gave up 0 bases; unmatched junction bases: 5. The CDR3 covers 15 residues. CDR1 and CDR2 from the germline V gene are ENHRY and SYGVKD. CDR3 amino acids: CAIRGGTTNTGELFF. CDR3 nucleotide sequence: TGTGCCATCCGGGGGGGGACCACGAACACCGGGGAGCTGTTTTTT.

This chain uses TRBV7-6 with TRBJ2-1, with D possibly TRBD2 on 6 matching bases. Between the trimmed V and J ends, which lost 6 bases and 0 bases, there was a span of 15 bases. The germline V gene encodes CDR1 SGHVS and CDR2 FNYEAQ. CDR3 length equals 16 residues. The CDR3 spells CASSPQAGNSYNEQFF. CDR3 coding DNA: TGTGCCAGCAGTCCGCAAGCGGGCAACTCCTACAATGAGCAGTTCTTC.

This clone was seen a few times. DNA for the CDR3: TGTGCCAGCAGCCCTATTCGAGGTCCGGTCGGGGAGCTGTTTTTT. Protein: CASSPIRGPVGELFF. V and J are TRBV2 and TRBJ2-2, with D unclear. Germline assignment: CDR1 SNHLY and CDR2 FYNNEI. With 6 bases removed from V and 7 bases from J, the gap between germline ends came to 18 bases. This CDR3 has 15 residues.

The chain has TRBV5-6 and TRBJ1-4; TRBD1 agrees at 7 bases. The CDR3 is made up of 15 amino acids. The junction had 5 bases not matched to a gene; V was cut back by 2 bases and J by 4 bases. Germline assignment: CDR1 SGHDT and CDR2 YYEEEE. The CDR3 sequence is CASSFSPGGNEKLFF. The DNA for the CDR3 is TGTGCCAGCAGCTTTAGTCCAGGGGGTAATGAAAAACTGTTTTTT.

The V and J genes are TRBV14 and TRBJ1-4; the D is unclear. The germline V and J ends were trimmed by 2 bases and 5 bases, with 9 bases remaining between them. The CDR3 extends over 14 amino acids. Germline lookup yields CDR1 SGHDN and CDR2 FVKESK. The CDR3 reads CASSQNRRNEKLFF. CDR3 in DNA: TGTGCCAGCAGCCAAAACCGGAGAAATGAAAAACTGTTTTTT.

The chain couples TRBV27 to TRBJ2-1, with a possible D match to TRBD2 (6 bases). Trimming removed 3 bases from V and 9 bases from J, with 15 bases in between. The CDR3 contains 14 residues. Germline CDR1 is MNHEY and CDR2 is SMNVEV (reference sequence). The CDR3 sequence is CASSLVTGEFEQFF. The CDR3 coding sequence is TGTGCCAGCAGTTTGGTAACGGGAGAATTTGAGCAGTTCTTC.

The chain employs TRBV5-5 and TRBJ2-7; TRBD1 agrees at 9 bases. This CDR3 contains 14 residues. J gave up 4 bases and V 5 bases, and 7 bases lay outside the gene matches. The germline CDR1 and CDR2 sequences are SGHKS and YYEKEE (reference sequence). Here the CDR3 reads CASSWGQGPYEQYF. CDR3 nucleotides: TGTGCCAGCAGTTGGGGACAGGGACCGTACGAGCAGTACTTC. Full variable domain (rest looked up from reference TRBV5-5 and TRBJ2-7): DAGVTQSPTHLIKTRGQQVTLRCSPISGHKSVSWYQQVLGQGPQFIFQYYEKEERGRGNFPDRFSARQFPNYSSELNVNALLLGDSALYLCASSWGQGPYEQYFGPGTRLTVT.

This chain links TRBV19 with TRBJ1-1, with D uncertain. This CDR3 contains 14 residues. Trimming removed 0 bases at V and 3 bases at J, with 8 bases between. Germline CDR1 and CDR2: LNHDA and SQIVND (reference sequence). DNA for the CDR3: TGTGCCAGTAGTATAGATAGTAGCTACACTGAAGCTTTCTTT. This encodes CASSIDSSYTEAFF.

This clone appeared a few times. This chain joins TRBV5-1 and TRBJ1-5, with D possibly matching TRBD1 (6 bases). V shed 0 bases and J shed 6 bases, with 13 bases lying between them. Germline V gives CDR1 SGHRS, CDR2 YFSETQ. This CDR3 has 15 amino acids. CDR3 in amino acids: CASSLGTEISQPQHF. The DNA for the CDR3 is TGCGCCAGCAGCTTGGGGACAGAAATAAGTCAGCCCCAGCATTTT.

The CDR3 coding sequence is TGTGCCAGCAGTGAATGGACAGGGGGTATCACAGATACGCAGTATTTT. Its translation is CASSEWTGGITDTQYF. The rearrangement links TRBV6-1 to TRBJ2-3, with 10 bases aligning to TRBD1. Germline CDR1 is MNHNS and CDR2 is SASEGT. V trimming: 2 bases; J trimming: 2 bases; junction bases outside the gene matches: 4. The CDR3 has 16 residues.

Written as DNA, the CDR3 is TGTGCCAGCAGCTTTGGGGGCACAGGGGACACGCGGGGCACTGAAGCTTTCTTT. This encodes CASSFGGTGDTRGTEAFF. The chain uses TRBV7-9 and TRBJ1-1; 7 positions agree with TRBD1. CDR1 SEHNR and CDR2 FQNEAQ come from the germline V gene (reference sequence). The CDR3 is made up of 18 amino acids. V gave up 3 bases and J gave up 4 bases; unmatched junction bases: 17.

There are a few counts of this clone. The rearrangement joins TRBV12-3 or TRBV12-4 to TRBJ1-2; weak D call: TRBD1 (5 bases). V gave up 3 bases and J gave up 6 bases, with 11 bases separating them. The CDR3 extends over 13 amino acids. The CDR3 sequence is CASSFSQGHGYTF. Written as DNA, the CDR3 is TGTGCCAGCAGTTTTTCCCAGGGCCATGGCTACACCTTC.

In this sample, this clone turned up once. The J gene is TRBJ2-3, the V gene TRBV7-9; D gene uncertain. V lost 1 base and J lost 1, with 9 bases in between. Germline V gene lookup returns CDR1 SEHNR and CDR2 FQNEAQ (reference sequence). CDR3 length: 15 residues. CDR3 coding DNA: TGTGCCAGCAGCTTAGGAGGTTTGGGCACAGATACGCAGTATTTT. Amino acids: CASSLGGLGTDTQYF.

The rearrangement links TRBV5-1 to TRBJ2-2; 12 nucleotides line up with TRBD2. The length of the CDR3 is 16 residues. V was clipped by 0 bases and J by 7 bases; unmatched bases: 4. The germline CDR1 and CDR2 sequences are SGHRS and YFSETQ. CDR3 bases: TGCGCCAGCAGCTTGGTTGGACTAGCGGGAAACGGGGAGCTGTTTTTT. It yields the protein CASSLVGLAGNGELFF.

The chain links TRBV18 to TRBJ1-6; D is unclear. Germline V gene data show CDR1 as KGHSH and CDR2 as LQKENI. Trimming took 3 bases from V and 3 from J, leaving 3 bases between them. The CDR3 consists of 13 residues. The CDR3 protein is CASSPNYNSPLHF. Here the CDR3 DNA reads TGTGCCAGCTCACCTAACTATAATTCACCCCTCCACTTT.

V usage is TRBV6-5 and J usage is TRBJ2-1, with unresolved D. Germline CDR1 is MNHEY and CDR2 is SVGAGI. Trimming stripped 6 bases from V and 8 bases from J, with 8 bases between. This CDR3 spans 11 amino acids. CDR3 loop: CASRRRDEQFF. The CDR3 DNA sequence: TGTGCCAGCAGGCGGCGAGATGAGCAGTTCTTC.

CDR3 in amino acids: CASSLVSGFNQPQHF. Written as DNA, the CDR3 is TGTGCCAGCAGCTTAGTTAGCGGCTTCAATCAGCCCCAGCATTTT. This chain links TRBV7-8 with TRBJ1-5; D is uncertain. The germline V and J ends were trimmed by 1 base and 3 bases, with 10 bases remaining between them. This CDR3 has 15 residues. CDR1 is SGHVS, CDR2 FQNEAQ, per germline.